The 7 T cell receptor beta chains below all came from one sample that was sequenced in a study of OX40 agonist ivuxolimab in advanced cancers. Assay: immunoSEQ multiplex PCR; the TCRdb copy retains only in-frame clones and omits some. The sample shows 90,000 to 95,000 clones, 70% to 90% of them seen only once. Sequencing was performed on CD4+ or CD8+ T cells sorted from blood, taken in a trial of the OX40 agonist ivuxolimab. Source of these receptors: an adult with an advanced solid tumor such as melanoma, head and neck, liver or kidney cancer.

The chain employs TRBV27 and TRBJ1-6, with D maybe TRBD1 (6 bases). V dropped 1 base and J dropped 8 bases, with 18 bases sitting between them. Per the germline V gene, CDR1 is MNHEY and CDR2 is SMNVEV (reference sequence). This CDR3 comprises 17 residues. The CDR3 protein is CASSLFFTGSRHSPLHF. In nucleotides, the CDR3 is TGTGCCAGCAGTTTATTCTTTACAGGGAGCAGACATTCACCCCTCCACTTT.

The V call is TRBV19, the J call TRBJ1-5; the D is unclear. Trimming took off 3 bases at V and 7 bases at J, with 10 bases between the two ends. The CDR3 is 13 residues long. Germline V CDR1 and CDR2: LNHDA, SQIVND (reference sequence). CDR3 nucleotides: TGTGCCAGTAGTATCTCGGGAAGCCAGCCCCAGCATTTT. Translated, it gives CASSISGSQPQHF.

V gene TRBV5-4 combines with J gene TRBJ2-1; 13 nucleotides match TRBD2. CDR1 SGHNT and CDR2 YYREEE come from the germline V gene (reference sequence). With V trimmed by 2 bases and J by 10 bases, 6 bases remained unmatched. This CDR3 region has 15 residues. The CDR3, as DNA: TGTGCCAGCAGCTTTACTAGCGGGAGGGCCGGAGAGCAGTTCTTC. It is translated as CASSFTSGRAGEQFF.

The rearrangement uses TRBV6-1 and TRBJ1-2, with a possible D match to TRBD1 (5 bases). Germline assignment: CDR1 MNHNS and CDR2 SASEGT. The length of the CDR3 is 15 residues. V lost 3 bases to trimming and J lost 1 base, with 12 bases between them. CDR3 sequence: CASSDGAAVNYGYTF. DNA of the CDR3: TGTGCCAGCAGTGATGGGGCAGCGGTTAACTATGGCTACACCTTC.

V and J are TRBV10-1 and TRBJ1-2; 10 bases match TRBD1. Per the germline V gene, CDR1 is WNHNN and CDR2 is SYGVQD (reference sequence). V was pared by 3 bases and J by 7 bases, with 14 bases of the junction left unmatched. The CDR3 totals 17 residues. CDR3 sequence: CASSDSGDRGYFFGYTF. CDR3 DNA: TGCGCCAGCAGTGACTCGGGGGACAGGGGCTATTTTTTTGGCTACACCTTC.

The CDR3: CASSYGRHQPQHF. DNA of the CDR3: TGTGCCAGCAGTTACGGCCGGCATCAGCCCCAGCATTTT. The rearrangement links TRBV6-6 to TRBJ1-5; D unresolved. Per germline, CDR1 MNHNY and CDR2 SVGAGI (reference sequence). V was pared by 2 bases and J by 5 bases, with 7 bases between. CDR3 length: 13 residues.

This chain joins TRBV7-9 and TRBJ1-5; D not resolved. CDR1 is SEHNR, CDR2 FQNEAQ, per germline (reference sequence). This CDR3 has 13 amino acids. V was pared by 1 base and J by 6 bases, with 7 bases between. The CDR3: CASSLEGTQPQHF. The CDR3 nucleotides read TGTGCCAGCAGCTTAGAAGGAACTCAGCCCCAGCATTTT. Full variable domain (rest looked up from reference TRBV7-9 and TRBJ1-5): DTGVSQNPRHKITKRGQNVTFRCDPISEHNRLYWYRQTLGQGPEFLTYFQNEAQLEKSRLLSDRFSAERPKGSFSTLEIQRTEQGDSAMYLCASSLEGTQPQHFGDGTRLSIL.